This T cell receptor (beta chain) was observed in a study of T cell responses to AZD1222 COVID-19 vaccine. TCRdb keeps only in-frame clones here, not all; method: immunoSEQ multiplex PCR. The data contain fewer than 200,000 clones, around 88% of them singletons. This clone turned up a few times. This material consisted of peripheral blood, taken 28 days after the second AZD1222 dose. This receptor was obtained from an adult who received the AZD1222 COVID-19 vaccine.

CDR3 loop: CASRTGVRQPQHF. CDR3 DNA: TGTGCCAGCAGGACGGGGGTGAGGCAGCCCCAGCATTTT. The rearrangement joins TRBV12-3 or TRBV12-4 to TRBJ1-5; D possibly corresponds to TRBD1 (5 bases). The CDR3 is made up of 13 amino acids. The V end was cut by 6 bases, the J end by 7 bases, with 13 bases between.